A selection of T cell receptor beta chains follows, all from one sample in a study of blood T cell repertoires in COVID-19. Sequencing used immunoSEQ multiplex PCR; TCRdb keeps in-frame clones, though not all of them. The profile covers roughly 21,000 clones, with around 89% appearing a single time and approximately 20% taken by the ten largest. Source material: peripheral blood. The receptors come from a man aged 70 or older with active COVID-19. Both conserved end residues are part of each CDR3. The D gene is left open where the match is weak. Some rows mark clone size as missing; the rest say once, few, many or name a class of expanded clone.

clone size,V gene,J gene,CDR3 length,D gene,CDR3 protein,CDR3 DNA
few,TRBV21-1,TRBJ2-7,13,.,CASSKDISYEQYF,TGTGCCAGCAGCAAAGACATCTCCTACGAGCAGTACTTC
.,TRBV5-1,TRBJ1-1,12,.,CASSFGGNEAFF,TGCGCCAGCAGCTTCGGCGGTAATGAAGCTTTCTTT
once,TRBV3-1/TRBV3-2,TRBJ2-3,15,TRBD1,CASSQDRTGPDTQYF,TGTGCCAGCAGCCAAGACCGGACAGGGCCAGATACGCAGTATTTT
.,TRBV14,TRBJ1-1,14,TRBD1,CASSQDGTAAEAFF,TGTGCCAGCAGCCAAGATGGGACAGCCGCTGAAGCTTTCTTT
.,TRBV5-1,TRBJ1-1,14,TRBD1,CASSLGGQWVEAFF,TGCGCCAGCAGCTTGGGGGGACAGTGGGTTGAAGCTTTCTTT
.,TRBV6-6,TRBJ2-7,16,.,CASSYSRTPQTYEQYF,TGTGCCAGCAGTTACTCAAGGACTCCTCAAACCTACGAGCAGTACTTC
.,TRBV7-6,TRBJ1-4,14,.,CASSLAGGEEKLFF,TGTGCCAGCAGCTTAGCAGGGGGGGAAGAAAAACTGTTTTTT
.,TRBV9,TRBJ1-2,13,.,CASSPRRNYGYTF,TGTGCCAGCAGCCCCCGCCGGAACTATGGCTACACCTTC
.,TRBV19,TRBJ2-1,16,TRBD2,CASSNSGRATYNEQFF,TGTGCCAGTAGTAATAGCGGGAGGGCCACCTACAATGAGCAGTTCTTC
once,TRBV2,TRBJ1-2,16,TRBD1,CVSSPVDRAVGDGYTF,TGTGTCAGCAGCCCCGTGGACAGGGCGGTTGGAGATGGCTACACCTTC
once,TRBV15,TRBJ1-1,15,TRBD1,CATSHDRGRNTEAFF,TGTGCCACCAGCCACGACAGGGGGCGGAACACTGAAGCTTTCTTT
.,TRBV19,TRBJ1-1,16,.,CATSQEEGVLNTEAFF,TGTGCCACCTCCCAGGAGGAGGGAGTCCTGAACACTGAAGCTTTCTTT
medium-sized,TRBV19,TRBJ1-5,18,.,CASSIVVGSGRSNQPQHF,TGTGCCAGTAGTATCGTTGTTGGCTCAGGGCGTAGCAATCAGCCCCAGCATTTT
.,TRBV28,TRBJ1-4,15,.,CASTEPGGVQEKLFF,TGTGCCAGCACTGAACCTGGGGGGGTTCAGGAAAAACTGTTTTTT